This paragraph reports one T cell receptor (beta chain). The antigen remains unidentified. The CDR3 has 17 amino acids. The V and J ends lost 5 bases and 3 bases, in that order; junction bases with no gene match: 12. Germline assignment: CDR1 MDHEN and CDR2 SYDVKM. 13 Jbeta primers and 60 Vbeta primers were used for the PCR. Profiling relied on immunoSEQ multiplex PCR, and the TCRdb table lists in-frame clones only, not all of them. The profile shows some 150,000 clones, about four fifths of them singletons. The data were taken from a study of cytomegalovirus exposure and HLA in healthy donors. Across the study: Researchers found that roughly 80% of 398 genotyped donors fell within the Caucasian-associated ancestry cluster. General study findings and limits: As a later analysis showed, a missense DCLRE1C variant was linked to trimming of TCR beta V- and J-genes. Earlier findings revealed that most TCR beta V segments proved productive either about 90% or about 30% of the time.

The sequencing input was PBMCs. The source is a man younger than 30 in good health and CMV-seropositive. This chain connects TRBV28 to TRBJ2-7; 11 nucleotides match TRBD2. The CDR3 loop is CASSVLYRLAGNYEQYF. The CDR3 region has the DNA TGTGCCAGCAGTGTTCTTTACAGACTAGCGGGAAACTACGAGCAGTACTTC.